This TCR beta chain was identified during a study of blood T cell repertoires in COVID-19. Produced via immunoSEQ multiplex PCR; TCRdb's table is partial and in-frame only. Of about 52,000 clones in the sample, 81% were seen once. The CDR3 consists of 14 residues. Germline-derived CDR1 and CDR2 are MNHEY and SMNVEV (reference sequence). V was pared by 2 bases and J by 5 bases, with 9 bases between. Sequencing input: peripheral blood. The sequence was obtained from a woman older than 75 with COVID-19, enrolled during active disease. V gene TRBV27 combines with J gene TRBJ1-4; no firm D call. The CDR3 region is CASSLLGGNEKLFF. The DNA of the CDR3 is TGTGCCAGCAGTTTACTGGGAGGGAATGAAAAACTGTTTTTT.